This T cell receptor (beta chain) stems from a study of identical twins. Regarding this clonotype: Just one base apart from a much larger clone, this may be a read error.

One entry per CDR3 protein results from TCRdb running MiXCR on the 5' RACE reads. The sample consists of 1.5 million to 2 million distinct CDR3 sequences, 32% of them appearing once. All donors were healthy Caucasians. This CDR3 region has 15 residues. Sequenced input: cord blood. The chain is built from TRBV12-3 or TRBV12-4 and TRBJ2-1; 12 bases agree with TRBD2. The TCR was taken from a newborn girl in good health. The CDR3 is CASSPTSGGNNERFF. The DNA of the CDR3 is TGTGCCAGCAGCCCGACTAGCGGGGGCAACAATGAGCGGTTCTTC.